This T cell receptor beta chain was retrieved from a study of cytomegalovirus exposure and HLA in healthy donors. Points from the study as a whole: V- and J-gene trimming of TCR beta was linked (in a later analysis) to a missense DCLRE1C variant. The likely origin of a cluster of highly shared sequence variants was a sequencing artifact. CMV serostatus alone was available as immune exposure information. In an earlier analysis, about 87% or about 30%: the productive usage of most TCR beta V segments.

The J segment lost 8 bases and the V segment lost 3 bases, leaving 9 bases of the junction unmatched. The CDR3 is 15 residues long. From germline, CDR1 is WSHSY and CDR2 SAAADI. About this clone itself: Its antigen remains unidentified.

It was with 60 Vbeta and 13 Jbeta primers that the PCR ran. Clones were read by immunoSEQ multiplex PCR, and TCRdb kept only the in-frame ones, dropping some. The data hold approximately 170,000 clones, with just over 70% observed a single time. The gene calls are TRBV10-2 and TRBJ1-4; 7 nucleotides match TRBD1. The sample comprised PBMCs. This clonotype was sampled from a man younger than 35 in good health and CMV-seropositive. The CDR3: CASSDAQGVGEKLFF. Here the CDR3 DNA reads TGCGCCAGCAGTGATGCTCAGGGGGTCGGGGAAAAACTGTTTTTT.